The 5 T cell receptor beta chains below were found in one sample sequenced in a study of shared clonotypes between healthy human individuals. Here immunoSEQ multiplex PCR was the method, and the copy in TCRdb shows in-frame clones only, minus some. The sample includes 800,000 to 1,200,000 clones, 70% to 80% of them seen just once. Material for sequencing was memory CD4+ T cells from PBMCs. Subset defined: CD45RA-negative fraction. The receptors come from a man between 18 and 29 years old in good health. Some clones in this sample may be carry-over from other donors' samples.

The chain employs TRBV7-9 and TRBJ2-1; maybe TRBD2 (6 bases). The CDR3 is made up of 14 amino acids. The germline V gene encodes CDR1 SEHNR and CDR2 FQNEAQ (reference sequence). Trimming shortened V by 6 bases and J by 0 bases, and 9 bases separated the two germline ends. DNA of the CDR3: TGTGCCAGCAGTGGGGGGAGCTCCTACAATGAGCAGTTCTTC. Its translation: CASSGGSSYNEQFF.

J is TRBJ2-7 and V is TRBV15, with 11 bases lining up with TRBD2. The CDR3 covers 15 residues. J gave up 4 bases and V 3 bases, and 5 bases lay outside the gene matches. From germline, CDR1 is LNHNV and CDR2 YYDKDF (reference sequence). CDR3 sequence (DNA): TGTGCCACCAGCAGGGAACGGACTAGCGGGTACGAGCAGTACTTC. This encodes CATSRERTSGYEQYF.

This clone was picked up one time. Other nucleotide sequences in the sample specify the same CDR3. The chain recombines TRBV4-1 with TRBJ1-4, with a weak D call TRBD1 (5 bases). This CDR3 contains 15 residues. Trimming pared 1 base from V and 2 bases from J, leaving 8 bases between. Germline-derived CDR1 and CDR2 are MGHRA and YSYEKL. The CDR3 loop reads CASSQGRATNEKLFF. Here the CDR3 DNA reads TGCGCCAGCAGCCAAGGCAGGGCTACTAATGAAAAACTGTTTTTT.

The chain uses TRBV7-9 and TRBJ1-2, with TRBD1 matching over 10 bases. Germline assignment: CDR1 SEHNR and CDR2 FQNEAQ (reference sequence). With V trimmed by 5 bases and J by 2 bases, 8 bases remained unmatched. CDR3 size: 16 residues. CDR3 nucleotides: TGTGCCAGCAGCCCGCAGGGGGGACAGGGGAACTATGGCTACACCTTC. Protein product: CASSPQGGQGNYGYTF.

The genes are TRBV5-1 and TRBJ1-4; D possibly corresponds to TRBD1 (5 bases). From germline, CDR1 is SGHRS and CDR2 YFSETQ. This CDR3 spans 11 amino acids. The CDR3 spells CAGGIEEKLFF. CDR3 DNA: TGCGCTGGGGGGATAGAGGAAAAACTGTTTTTT.